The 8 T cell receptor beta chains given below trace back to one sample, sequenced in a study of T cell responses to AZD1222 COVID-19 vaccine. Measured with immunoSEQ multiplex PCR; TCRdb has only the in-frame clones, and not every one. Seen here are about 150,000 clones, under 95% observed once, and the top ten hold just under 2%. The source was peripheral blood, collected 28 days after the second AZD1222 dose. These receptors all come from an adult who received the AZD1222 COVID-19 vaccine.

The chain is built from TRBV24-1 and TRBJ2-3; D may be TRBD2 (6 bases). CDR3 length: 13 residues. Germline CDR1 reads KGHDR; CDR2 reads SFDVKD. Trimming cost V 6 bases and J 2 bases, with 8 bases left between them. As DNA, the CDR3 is TGTGCCACCAGTAGGCGGGACACAGATACGCAGTATTTT. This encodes CATSRRDTDTQYF.

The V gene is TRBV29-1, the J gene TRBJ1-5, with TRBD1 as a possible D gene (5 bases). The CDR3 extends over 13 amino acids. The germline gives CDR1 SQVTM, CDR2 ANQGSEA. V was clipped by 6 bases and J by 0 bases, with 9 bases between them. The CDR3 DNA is TGCAGCGTAAGTAGGGGTAGCAATCAGCCCCAGCATTTT. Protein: CSVSRGSNQPQHF.

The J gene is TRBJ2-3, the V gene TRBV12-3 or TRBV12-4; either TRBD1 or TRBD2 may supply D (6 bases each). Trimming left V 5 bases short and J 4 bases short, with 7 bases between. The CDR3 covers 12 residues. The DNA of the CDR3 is TGTGCCAGCAGTAGGGGGGCAGATACGCAGTATTTT. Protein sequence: CASSRGADTQYF.

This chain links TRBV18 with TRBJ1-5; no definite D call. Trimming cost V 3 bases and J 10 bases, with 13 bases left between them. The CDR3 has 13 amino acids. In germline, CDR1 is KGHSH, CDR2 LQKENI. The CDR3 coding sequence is TGTGCCAGCTCACCTAACGAGGGAGGCCCCCAGCATTTT. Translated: CASSPNEGGPQHF.

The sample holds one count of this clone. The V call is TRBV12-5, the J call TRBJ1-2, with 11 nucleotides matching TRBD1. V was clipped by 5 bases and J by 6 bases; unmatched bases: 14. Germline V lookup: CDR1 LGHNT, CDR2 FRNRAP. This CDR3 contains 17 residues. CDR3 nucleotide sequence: TGTGCTAGTGGTGGCTGGACAGGGGGCGTTCATCTGCATGGCTACACCTTC. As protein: CASGGWTGGVHLHGYTF.

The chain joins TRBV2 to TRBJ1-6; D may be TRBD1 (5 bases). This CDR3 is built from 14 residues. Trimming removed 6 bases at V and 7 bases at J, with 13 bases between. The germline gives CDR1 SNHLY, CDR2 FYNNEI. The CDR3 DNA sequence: TGTGCCAGCAGATCTGCAGGGTTGAATTCACCCCTCCACTTT. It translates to CASRSAGLNSPLHF.

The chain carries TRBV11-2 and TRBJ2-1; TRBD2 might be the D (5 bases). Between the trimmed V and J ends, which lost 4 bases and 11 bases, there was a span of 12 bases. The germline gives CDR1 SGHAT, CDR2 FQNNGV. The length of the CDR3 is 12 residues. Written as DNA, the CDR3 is TGTGCCAGCAGCTCTGGACTGAGTAAGCAGTTCTTC. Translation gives CASSSGLSKQFF. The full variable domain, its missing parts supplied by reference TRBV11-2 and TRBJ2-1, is EAGVAQSPRYKIIEKRQSVAFWCNPISGHATLYWYQQILGQGPKLLIQFQNNGVVDDSQLPKDRFSAERLKGVDSTLKIQPAKLEDSAVYLCASSSGLSKQFFGPGTRLTVL.

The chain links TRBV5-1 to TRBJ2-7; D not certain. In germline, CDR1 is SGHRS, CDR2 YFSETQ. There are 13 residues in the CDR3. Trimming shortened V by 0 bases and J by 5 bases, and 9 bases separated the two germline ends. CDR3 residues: CASSLDYGDEQYF. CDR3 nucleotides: TGCGCCAGCAGCTTGGACTATGGGGACGAGCAGTACTTC.